Following are 16 T cell receptor beta chains from one sample sequenced in a study of blood T cell repertoires in COVID-19 (dated by TCRdb to 2018 to 2020). Library prep was done by the immunoSEQ multiplex PCR assay. TCRdb holds this immuneACCESS table with in-frame rearrangements only. Some clones are missing; in checked studies, unresolved V genes explain under half, and the rest has no known cause. In this sample the table shows approximately 50,000 clones, 85% of which occur a single time. About 6% of the sample goes to the ten largest clones. Specimen: peripheral blood. These receptors were obtained from a man in his sixties with acute or convalescent COVID-19.

The chain joins TRBV28 to TRBJ1-5; D call uncertain. The CDR3 runs 12 residues. V was shortened by 2 bases and J by 3 bases, with 2 bases between the two germline ends. Germline loops: CDR1 MDHEN, CDR2 SYDVKM. For the CDR3, the DNA is TGTGCCAGCAGTTTACTCAATCAGCCCCAGCATTTT. Its translation: CASSLLNQPQHF.

The V gene is TRBV14, the J gene TRBJ2-1, with a tentative D call TRBD2 (6 bases). V shed 4 bases and J shed 2 bases, with 18 bases lying between them. Germline CDR1 reads SGHDN; CDR2 reads FVKESK. There are 17 residues in the CDR3. The CDR3 DNA follows: TGTGCCAGCAGCCGGGCCCGAAGCCCGGGGGCCTACAATGAGCAGTTCTTC. It translates to CASSRARSPGAYNEQFF.

This clone was observed once. CDR3 protein: CASSLGTGTYEQYF. In DNA form, the CDR3 reads TGTGCCAGCAGCCTAGGGACAGGTACCTACGAGCAGTACTTC. This rearrangement joins TRBV28 to TRBJ2-7; 8 bases fit TRBD1. The germline gives CDR1 MDHEN, CDR2 SYDVKM. The V and J ends lost 6 bases and 2 bases, in that order; junction bases with no gene match: 6. The CDR3 totals 14 residues.

In its sample, this clone was seen a few times. The V gene is TRBV6-5, the J gene TRBJ1-2, with a possible D match to TRBD1 (5 bases). The V end was cut by 2 bases, the J end by 8 bases, with 12 bases between. The CDR3 is 13 amino acids. From germline, CDR1 is MNHEY and CDR2 SVGAGI. As DNA, the CDR3 is TGTGCCAGCAGTTACGGGCAGGGTACGGGCTACACCTTC. As protein: CASSYGQGTGYTF.

This chain connects TRBV5-1 to TRBJ2-7; the D gene is possibly TRBD1 (6 bases). Germline assignment: CDR1 SGHRS and CDR2 YFSETQ. Trimming left V 0 bases short and J 3 bases short, with 10 bases between. This CDR3 has 14 amino acids. For the CDR3, the DNA is TGCGCCAGCAGCTTGGGACAGGATATCTACGAGCAGTACTTC. It specifies CASSLGQDIYEQYF.

The rearrangement joins TRBV30 to TRBJ2-7; D may be TRBD2 (7 bases). The V gene's germline CDR1 is GTSNPN and CDR2 SVGIG (reference sequence). Trimming left V 1 base short and J 3 bases short, with 16 bases between. The CDR3 has 15 amino acids. For the CDR3, the DNA is TGTGCCTGGAGTGGAAGGGGGGGGGCTCTCTACGAGCAGTACTTC. Its protein is CAWSGRGGALYEQYF.

The gene calls are TRBV12-3 or TRBV12-4 and TRBJ2-5; possible D gene TRBD2, 7 bases. This CDR3 spans 12 amino acids. V was clipped by 3 bases and J by 11 bases, with 13 bases between them. The CDR3 DNA is TGTGCCAGCAGTTTGAGGGGAGGGGGTCAGTACTTC. Translated, it gives CASSLRGGGQYF.

This clone turned up a few times. The chain employs TRBV3-1 (or the pseudogene TRBV3-2) and TRBJ1-3; D is possibly TRBD1 (5 bases). This CDR3 is built from 14 residues. The V end was cut by 2 bases, the J end by 4 bases, with 9 bases between. CDR1 and CDR2 (germline): LGHDT, YNNKEL (reference sequence). This CDR3 is CASSQKGVGNTIYF. The CDR3 region has the DNA TGTGCCAGCAGCCAAAAAGGGGTAGGAAACACCATATATTTT.

The chain combines TRBV4-1 with TRBJ2-5; 7 nucleotides match TRBD1. Trimming took 3 bases from V and 4 from J; bases not matched to a gene: 5. Germline CDR1 reads MGHRA; CDR2 reads YSYEKL. The CDR3 has 14 residues. CDR3 region: CASSQWSGGETQYF. In DNA form, the CDR3 reads TGCGCCAGCAGCCAGTGGTCAGGGGGAGAGACCCAGTACTTC.

V usage is TRBV27 and J usage is TRBJ2-7; D is perhaps TRBD2 (6 bases). This CDR3 is built from 16 residues. The V end lost 2 bases, the J end lost 2 bases, and 16 bases lay between the germline ends. In germline, CDR1 is MNHEY, CDR2 SMNVEV (reference sequence). The CDR3: CASSLEFGSGPYEQYF. In DNA, the CDR3 is TGTGCCAGCAGTTTAGAGTTTGGTAGCGGACCCTACGAGCAGTACTTC.

The chain joins TRBV6-2 or TRBV6-3 to TRBJ2-2, with a possible D match to TRBD2 (5 bases). Deletions cut 0 bases from V and 7 bases from J, with 15 bases between. Germline loops: CDR1 MNHEY, CDR2 SVGEGT. The CDR3 has 16 residues. The CDR3 DNA sequence: TGTGCCAGCAGTTACTCGGCTAGCTCCTCGATCGGGGAGCTGTTTTTT. It encodes CASSYSASSSIGELFF.

The chain recombines TRBV30 with TRBJ1-5; 10 bases line up with TRBD1. V lost 2 bases and J lost 14; bases outside the gene matches: 9. From germline, CDR1 is GTSNPN and CDR2 SVGIG (reference sequence). This CDR3 is built from 13 residues. CDR3 coding DNA: TGTGCCTGGAGTCCCGCCCCCGGGACAGGGGAGCATTTT. Protein product: CAWSPAPGTGEHF.

The chain carries TRBV9 and TRBJ2-3; 8 bases align to TRBD2. This CDR3 has 14 amino acids. CDR1 is SGDLS and CDR2 is YYNGEE in the germline V gene. With 4 bases clipped from V and 4 bases from J, the junction kept 5 bases outside the gene matches. CDR3 nucleotides: TGTGCCAGCAGCATCAGCGGGAGCGCAGATACGCAGTATTTT. The encoded protein is CASSISGSADTQYF.

The chain uses TRBV11-2 and TRBJ2-1; tentative D call: TRBD2 (6 bases). Germline CDR1 SGHAT, CDR2 FQNNGV. The CDR3 consists of 19 residues. V lost 4 bases, J lost 1 base, and 23 bases lay in between. As DNA, the CDR3 is TGTGCCAGCAGCTGGGGCCGGGACTTGCTGAGGGTTTCCTACAATGAGCAGTTCTTC. This encodes CASSWGRDLLRVSYNEQFF.

This clone was picked up a small number of times. This chain links TRBV30 with TRBJ2-3; 11 nucleotides agree with TRBD2. V lost 5 bases, J lost 5 bases, and 6 bases stayed unmatched. Germline V gene lookup returns CDR1 GTSNPN and CDR2 SVGIG (reference sequence). The CDR3 loop spans 14 amino acids. The CDR3 here is CAWGSGGARDTQYF. The DNA of the CDR3 is TGTGCCTGGGGTAGCGGGGGGGCTAGAGATACGCAGTATTTT.

This chain links TRBV3-1 (or the pseudogene TRBV3-2) with TRBJ2-1; 13 bases agree with TRBD2. Germline V gene data show CDR1 as LGHDT and CDR2 as YNNKEL (reference sequence). The CDR3 has 16 amino acids. J was trimmed by 10 bases and V by 3 bases; bases with no gene match: 9. The CDR3 bases are TGTGCCAGCAGCCAGACGGGACTAGCGGGAATCGGGGAGCAGTTCTTC. Its translation is CASSQTGLAGIGEQFF.